This note documents a single T cell receptor (beta chain) sequence. These data come from a study of cytomegalovirus exposure and HLA in healthy donors. Method: immunoSEQ multiplex PCR; TCRdb's copy keeps in-frame clones and lacks some. The sample includes some 170,000 clones, roughly 91% of them seen just once. The V gene lost 0 bases and the J gene lost 1 base, with 12 bases spanning the gap. CDR1 is SGHVS, CDR2 FNYEAQ, per germline. The CDR3 contains 17 residues. The sequencing sample was made of PBMCs. The source is a woman between 18 and 30 years old in good health and CMV-seropositive. J is TRBJ2-2 and V is TRBV7-6; D perhaps matches TRBD1 (6 bases). CDR3 nucleotide sequence: TGTGCCAGCAGCTTAGCACTTGGGACAAGGAACACCGGGGAGCTGTTTTTT. Residues: CASSLALGTRNTGELFF.